The 25 T cell receptor beta chains below all came from one sample that was sequenced in a study of monozygotic twins with inflammatory bowel disease. TCRdb reprocessed the 5' RACE reads; each CDR3 protein has one entry and no DNA is given. This repertoire includes about 450,000 distinct CDR3 sequences. Sequences were obtained from blood. The receptor source for this set is a human donor with ulcerative colitis or Crohn's disease, or a healthy co-twin of an affected twin (not recorded which).

The V and J genes are TRBV14 and TRBJ2-7; TCRdb selects TRBD1, and the lack of DNA leaves this call unchecked. The CDR3 has 14 amino acids. Germline V gene lookup returns CDR1 SGHDN and CDR2 FVKESK. CDR3 sequence: CASRLTGVAYEQYF.

CDR3: CSASASGGADTQYF. V is TRBV20-1 and J is TRBJ2-3; TCRdb calls TRBD2, which cannot be checked without DNA. Per germline, CDR1 DFQATT and CDR2 SNEGSKA (reference sequence). CDR3 length: 14 residues.

The chain combines TRBV7-2 with TRBJ2-7. The CDR3 sequence is 13 residues long. The germline V gene has CDR1 SGHTA and CDR2 FQGNSA. CDR3 protein: CASSLSVPYEQYF.

The rearrangement links TRBV7-2 to TRBJ1-3. The CDR3 has 14 residues. Germline V CDR1 and CDR2: SGHTA, FQGNSA. CDR3 amino acids: CASSFLSVINTIYF.

The chain carries TRBV21-1 and TRBJ2-7; TCRdb's D gene call, TRBD2, goes unchecked for lack of DNA. TRBV21-1 is tagged as a pseudogene. This CDR3 has 15 residues. CDR3 region: CASSTQRGSSYEQYF.

This CDR3 reads CASKRTVSSYNEQFF. V is TRBV27 and J is TRBJ2-1. Germline lookup yields CDR1 MNHEY and CDR2 SMNVEV (reference sequence). CDR3 length: 15 residues.

This chain connects TRBV20-1 to TRBJ1-5; the D call of TRBD1 rests on TCRdb alone, since no DNA is present to check it. The CDR3 runs 16 residues. Per germline, CDR1 DFQATT and CDR2 SNEGSKA (reference sequence). CDR3 sequence: CIAAPRGPYSNQPQHF.

The rearrangement links TRBV12-3 or TRBV12-4 to TRBJ1-3; TCRdb's D call of TRBD1 is untestable without DNA. This CDR3 region has 16 residues. CDR3: CASRQGQANSGNTIYF.

The chain is built from TRBV4-1 and TRBJ1-1; TCRdb returns TRBD1, unconfirmable since there is no DNA. This CDR3 is 13 amino acids long. Per germline, CDR1 MGHRA and CDR2 YSYEKL. The CDR3 protein is CASSRQGATEAFF.

The chain links TRBV19 to TRBJ2-3; TCRdb's D call, TRBD1, is unchecked because there is no DNA. This CDR3 comprises 16 residues. Germline V lookup: CDR1 LNHDA, CDR2 SQIVND (reference sequence). The CDR3 is CASSNQGMGLTDTQYF.

The V gene is TRBV7-2, the J gene TRBJ2-3; TCRdb returns TRBD1, unconfirmable since there is no DNA. Looked up from germline, CDR1 is SGHTA and CDR2 is FQGNSA. CDR3 length: 16 residues. CDR3 sequence reads: CASSFVGTGIPDTQYF.

This chain links TRBV4-3 with TRBJ2-2. The CDR3 extends over 16 amino acids. CDR1 is LGHNA and CDR2 is YSLEER in the germline V gene. This chain's CDR3 is CASSQDLGVGTGELFF.

V and J are TRBV6-6 and TRBJ2-7. The CDR3 has 14 residues. CDR1 and CDR2 (germline): MNHNY, SVGAGI (reference sequence). CDR3 sequence: CASSSALLSYEQYF.

The chain carries TRBV7-2 and TRBJ2-3. The CDR3 extends over 15 amino acids. Germline V lookup: CDR1 SGHTA, CDR2 FQGNSA. This chain's CDR3 is CASSLQVDGTVTQYF.

This sequence joins TRBV30 and TRBJ2-1; TCRdb reports TRBD1, a call that lacks DNA to check it against. Germline V lookup: CDR1 GTSNPN, CDR2 SVGIG (reference sequence). CDR3 size: 15 residues. The CDR3 here is CAWSAGTLLWGEQFF.

V gene TRBV5-4 combines with J gene TRBJ1-1; there is no DNA to check the TCRdb D call of TRBD1. CDR3 length: 13 amino acids. Germline CDR1 is SGHNT and CDR2 is YYREEE (reference sequence). CDR3 protein: CATYKQENTEAFF.

This sequence joins TRBV6-5 and TRBJ1-2; absent DNA, TCRdb's TRBD1 call cannot be checked. The V gene's germline CDR1 is MNHEY and CDR2 SVGAGI. This CDR3 region has 13 residues. The CDR3 here is CASTPSGVYGYTF.

The chain employs TRBV5-5 and TRBJ2-5. From germline, CDR1 is SGHKS and CDR2 YYEKEE (reference sequence). This CDR3 is built from 14 residues. The CDR3 reads CASSLEEIQETQYF.

J is TRBJ2-2 and V is TRBV5-1; the D call of TRBD2 rests on TCRdb alone, since no DNA is present to check it. CDR3 length: 15 amino acids. The V gene's germline CDR1 is SGHRS and CDR2 YFSETQ. The CDR3 here is CASRTSGPNTGELFF.

The chain recombines TRBV28 with TRBJ2-3; TCRdb designates TRBD1, a call that cannot be tested without DNA. The CDR3 is 11 amino acids. CDR1 MDHEN and CDR2 SYDVKM come from the germline V gene. The CDR3 sequence is CASNRADTQYF.

V gene TRBV20-1 combines with J gene TRBJ2-1; TCRdb reports TRBD2, a call that lacks DNA to check it against. Germline V gene sequence: CDR1 DFQATT, CDR2 SNEGSKA (reference sequence). This CDR3 contains 17 residues. CDR3 sequence: CSARDWGGLAGFNEQFF.

V is TRBV28 and J is TRBJ2-6; the TCRdb call, TRBD1, lacks DNA for checking. CDR3 size: 16 residues. Germline values: CDR1 MDHEN, CDR2 SYDVKM. The CDR3 loop reads CASSLADNSGANVLTF.

The chain uses TRBV28 and TRBJ2-7; without DNA, the TCRdb call of TRBD2 cannot be checked. The CDR3 has 13 residues. Germline values: CDR1 MDHEN, CDR2 SYDVKM. This chain's CDR3 is CASSPGLAGGGSF.

The chain links TRBV30 to TRBJ1-1. The CDR3 covers 12 residues. CDR1 is GTSNPN, CDR2 SVGIG, per germline (reference sequence). This CDR3 is CAWSVQQVGAFF. The full variable domain, completed using reference TRBV30 and TRBJ1-1, is SQTIHQWPATLVQPVGSPLSLECTVEGTSNPNLYWYRQAAGRGLQLLFYSVGIGQISSEVPQNLSASRPQDRQFILSSKKLLLSDSGFYLCAWSVQQVGAFFGQGTRLTVV.

V usage is TRBV12-3 or TRBV12-4 and J usage is TRBJ2-7; TCRdb indicates TRBD1, and absent DNA this call remains unverified. CDR3 length equals 15 residues. The CDR3 here is CASSRQGRPHYEQYF.